This is a list of T cell receptor beta chains from one sample in a study of blood T cell repertoires in COVID-19. The protocol was immunoSEQ multiplex PCR, while the TCRdb copy is restricted to in-frame clones and leaves out a portion. Found here are hundreds of thousands of clones, about 85% of them singletons; the top ten hold approximately 12%. The sequenced sample was peripheral blood. These receptors were taken from a woman aged 18 to 35 who had recovered from COVID-19. Each CDR3 is given with its conserved first and last residue. The D gene is left open where the match is weak. Some rows mark clone size as missing; the rest say once, few, many or name a class of expanded clone.

J: TRBJ2-7
size: .
D: TRBD2
V: TRBV5-1
DNA: TGCGCCAGCAGCCCCCAGATAGCGGGAGCTTACGAGCAGTACTTC
CDR3: CASSPQIAGAYEQYF

J: TRBJ2-1
size: .
D: .
V: TRBV30
DNA: TGTGCCCAAAACGGAGCTAAGGAGTACAATGAGCAGTTCTTC
CDR3: CAQNGAKEYNEQFF

J: TRBJ2-5
size: .
D: TRBD2
V: TRBV5-1
DNA: TGCGCCAGCAGCTTGGCGGGGGGACTAGCGGGGTTACAAGAGACCCAGTACTTC
CDR3: CASSLAGGLAGLQETQYF

J: TRBJ2-1
size: .
D: TRBD1
V: TRBV6-6
DNA: TGTGCCAGCCGGGGGACAGGGTACAACAATGAGCAGTTCTTC
CDR3: CASRGTGYNNEQFF

J: TRBJ1-3
size: .
D: .
V: TRBV7-2
DNA: TGTGCCAGCAGCCCCGAGCACTTCTCTGGAAACACCATATATTTT
CDR3: CASSPEHFSGNTIYF

J: TRBJ2-4
size: .
D: TRBD2
V: TRBV3-1/TRBV3-2
DNA: TGTGCCAGCAGCTCCCGACTAGCGGGAGGGCCGTTAGGCAAAAACATTCAGTACTTC
CDR3: CASSSRLAGGPLGKNIQYF

J: TRBJ2-7
size: .
D: TRBD2
V: TRBV5-4
DNA: TGTGCCAGCAGCTTGGTAGCGGGAGGAGCCTACGAGCAGTACTTC
CDR3: CASSLVAGGAYEQYF

J: TRBJ2-7
size: .
D: TRBD2
V: TRBV7-9
DNA: TGTGCCAGCAGCCCGGGCGGGGGTAGGTACGAGCAGTACTTC
CDR3: CASSPGGGRYEQYF

J: TRBJ1-1
size: .
D: .
V: TRBV19
DNA: TGTGCCAGTAGCCCGGGGGGCGGGATCCCTGAAGCTTTCTTT
CDR3: CASSPGGGIPEAFF

J: TRBJ1-6
size: .
D: TRBD1
V: TRBV9
DNA: TGTGCCAGCAGCAGGGGGGACAGGGTAGGTTCACCCCTCCACTTT
CDR3: CASSRGDRVGSPLHF

J: TRBJ2-1
size: .
D: TRBD2
V: TRBV7-3
DNA: TGTGCCAGCAGCTTATTGGGGGGGAGCTCCTACAATGAGCAGTTCTTC
CDR3: CASSLLGGSSYNEQFF

J: TRBJ1-5
size: few
D: TRBD1
V: TRBV27
DNA: TGTGCCAGCAGTCACAATCACCGGGACAGGGAGGGTAGCAATCAGCCCCAGCATTTT
CDR3: CASSHNHRDREGSNQPQHF

J: TRBJ2-6
size: .
D: TRBD1
V: TRBV6-2/TRBV6-3
DNA: TGTGCCAGCAGCAGGACAGGGTCTGGGGCCAACGTCCTGACTTTC
CDR3: CASSRTGSGANVLTF

J: TRBJ2-7
size: .
D: TRBD1
V: TRBV4-1
DNA: TGCGCCAGCAGCCATCCCGACAGGGTGAGCTACGAGCAGTACTTC
CDR3: CASSHPDRVSYEQYF

J: TRBJ2-7
size: once
D: TRBD2
V: TRBV11-1
DNA: TGTGCCAGCAGCACGGAGCGGGGTCGAGGCTACGAGCAGTACTTC
CDR3: CASSTERGRGYEQYF

J: TRBJ2-5
size: .
D: .
V: TRBV27
DNA: TGTGCCAGCAGAGGCAGGGGGGCGGGGGAGACCCAGTACTTC
CDR3: CASRGRGAGETQYF

J: TRBJ1-1
size: .
D: .
V: TRBV5-4
DNA: TGTGCCAGCAGCTTGGGAGGGTTGGCTTTCTTT
CDR3: CASSLGGLAFF

J: TRBJ1-4
size: .
D: .
V: TRBV18
DNA: TGTGCCAGCTCACTGCCAGATGAAAAACTGTTTTTT
CDR3: CASSLPDEKLFF

J: TRBJ2-1
size: once
D: .
V: TRBV5-4
DNA: TGTGCCAGCAGCTCACCACTTCGGGGGAGCTCCTACAATGAGCAGTTCTTC
CDR3: CASSSPLRGSSYNEQFF

J: TRBJ1-6
size: .
D: .
V: TRBV15
DNA: TGTGCCACCAGGGAGGGAAATTCACCCCTCCACTTT
CDR3: CATREGNSPLHF

J: TRBJ2-1
size: .
D: TRBD2
V: TRBV27
DNA: TGTGCCAGCGGTATGGGACTAGTTGTAAATGAGCAGTTCTTC
CDR3: CASGMGLVVNEQFF

J: TRBJ2-1
size: .
D: .
V: TRBV29-1
DNA: TGCAGCGTTGACGCTCATCCGGAGAGGAATGAGCAGTTCTTC
CDR3: CSVDAHPERNEQFF

J: TRBJ1-2
size: .
D: .
V: TRBV5-4
DNA: TGTGCCAGCAGCTTTTTAGTGGGGCATAACTATGGCTACACCTTC
CDR3: CASSFLVGHNYGYTF

J: TRBJ2-7
size: .
D: TRBD1
V: TRBV14
DNA: TGTGCCAGCAGCCACGGGACAGGAATCTACGAGCAGTACTTC
CDR3: CASSHGTGIYEQYF

J: TRBJ2-7
size: .
D: TRBD2
V: TRBV20-1
DNA: TGCAGTGCTAGTCTAGCGGGGGACGAGCAGTACTTC
CDR3: CSASLAGDEQYF

J: TRBJ1-1
size: .
D: .
V: TRBV6-6
DNA: TGTGCCAGCACCGACGCGGGGACCGAAGCTTTCTTT
CDR3: CASTDAGTEAFF

J: TRBJ1-2
size: .
D: TRBD1
V: TRBV30
DNA: TGTGCCTGGGGGCGACAGGGGTTGGATGGCTACACCTTC
CDR3: CAWGRQGLDGYTF

J: TRBJ1-2
size: .
D: .
V: TRBV5-6
DNA: TGTGCCAGCCGCCTCCGGACAGCCCGACACGAGACCTTC
CDR3: CASRLRTARHETF

J: TRBJ2-5
size: .
D: TRBD2
V: TRBV7-9
DNA: TGTGCCAGCAGCGTAGCGGGGGCGGAGACCCAGTACTTC
CDR3: CASSVAGAETQYF

J: TRBJ1-5
size: .
D: TRBD1
V: TRBV5-4
DNA: TGTGCCAGCAGCTTGGATCGGGGACAGGGTGGTGCTCAGCATTTT
CDR3: CASSLDRGQGGAQHF

J: TRBJ2-3
size: .
D: .
V: TRBV5-4
DNA: TGTGCCAGCAGCCCGGACGGTGTACTAGTAGATACGCAGTATTTT
CDR3: CASSPDGVLVDTQYF

J: TRBJ2-7
size: .
D: TRBD1
V: TRBV28
DNA: TGTGCCAGCAGGCGAGGGGACAGGGGGTACGAGCAGTACTTC
CDR3: CASRRGDRGYEQYF

J: TRBJ2-4
size: .
D: .
V: TRBV7-3
DNA: TGTGCCAGCAGCTTAACAGGGGTATCTGACATTCAGTACTTC
CDR3: CASSLTGVSDIQYF

J: TRBJ2-7
size: .
D: .
V: TRBV3-1/TRBV3-2
DNA: TGTGCCAGCAGCCGGGTAGGGGTGACTTACGAGCAGTACTTC
CDR3: CASSRVGVTYEQYF

J: TRBJ2-5
size: .
D: .
V: TRBV6-5
DNA: TGTGCCAGCACACAGACGGAGACCCAGTACTTC
CDR3: CASTQTETQYF

J: TRBJ1-2
size: .
D: .
V: TRBV2
DNA: TGTGCCAGCAGGGAGGACAGCCAAAACTATGGCTACACCTTC
CDR3: CASREDSQNYGYTF

J: TRBJ2-1
size: .
D: TRBD2
V: TRBV6-6
DNA: TGTGCCAGCGATCCTAGCGGGAGTCTATATGAGCAGTTCTTC
CDR3: CASDPSGSLYEQFF

J: TRBJ2-1
size: .
D: .
V: TRBV5-4
DNA: TGTGCCAGCAAGCTTGCGCAAGACTGGCCCAATGAGCAGTTCTTC
CDR3: CASKLAQDWPNEQFF

J: TRBJ2-3
size: once
D: .
V: TRBV14
DNA: TGTGCCAGCAGCCATTCGGATACGCAGTATTTT
CDR3: CASSHSDTQYF

J: TRBJ2-1
size: .
D: TRBD1
V: TRBV27
DNA: TGTGCCAGCAGTTTATCGGGGACAGGGACGGGAAATGAGCAGTTCTTC
CDR3: CASSLSGTGTGNEQFF

J: TRBJ2-7
size: .
D: TRBD2
V: TRBV6-1
DNA: TGTGCCAGCAGGTACCGGCGGGAGAACCCCTACGAGCAGTACTTC
CDR3: CASRYRRENPYEQYF

J: TRBJ2-3
size: .
D: TRBD1
V: TRBV19
DNA: TGTGCCAGCCGAAAACAGGGGTCGGCAGATACGCAGTATTTT
CDR3: CASRKQGSADTQYF

J: TRBJ1-2
size: .
D: TRBD1
V: TRBV6-1
DNA: TGTGCCAGCAGTGATAGTGACAGGGGGCAGATCGACTATGGCTACACCTTC
CDR3: CASSDSDRGQIDYGYTF

J: TRBJ2-3
size: .
D: TRBD2
V: TRBV10-3
DNA: TGTGCCATCAGTGGTAGCGGAGGACTAGCGACTAGCACAGATACGCAGTATTTT
CDR3: CAISGSGGLATSTDTQYF

J: TRBJ2-5
size: .
D: TRBD2
V: TRBV7-2
DNA: TGTGCCAGCAGCGGTAGCGGGAGAGAGACCCAGTACTTC
CDR3: CASSGSGRETQYF

J: TRBJ1-1
size: .
D: .
V: TRBV9
DNA: TGTGCCAGCAGCGTAGCGGGGTACGGCACTGAAGCTTTCTTT
CDR3: CASSVAGYGTEAFF

J: TRBJ2-2
size: .
D: .
V: TRBV18
DNA: TGTGCCAGCTCACCTCCGACCGGGGAGCTGTTTTTT
CDR3: CASSPPTGELFF

J: TRBJ2-2
size: .
D: .
V: TRBV7-3
DNA: TGTGCCAGCAGCCCACAGGACGCCGGGGAGCTGTTTTTT
CDR3: CASSPQDAGELFF

J: TRBJ1-1
size: few
D: .
V: TRBV6-5
DNA: TGTGCCAGCACCCAGGGTAAGGGCACTGAAGCTTTCTTT
CDR3: CASTQGKGTEAFF

J: TRBJ2-1
size: .
D: .
V: TRBV7-3
DNA: TGTGCCAGCAGCTTAATAGTGGCGGCGGGCCCCTTCTACAATGAGCAGTTCTTC
CDR3: CASSLIVAAGPFYNEQFF

J: TRBJ1-1
size: .
D: TRBD1
V: TRBV29-1
DNA: TGCAGCGCTAACCGGGACAGGCGGGAGACTGAAGCTTTCTTT
CDR3: CSANRDRRETEAFF

J: TRBJ2-1
size: .
D: TRBD2
V: TRBV4-1
DNA: TGCGCCAGCAGCCAAGGAGCCACAGCGGGAGTATACAATGAGCAGTTCTTC
CDR3: CASSQGATAGVYNEQFF

J: TRBJ2-1
size: .
D: .
V: TRBV24-1
DNA: TGTGCCACCAGTGATGGATATCTAGCGCCGAACAATGAGCAGTTCTTC
CDR3: CATSDGYLAPNNEQFF

J: TRBJ2-1
size: once
D: .
V: TRBV4-1
DNA: TGCGCCAGCAGCCTCCTTTCGAGCTCCTACAATGAGCAGTTCTTC
CDR3: CASSLLSSSYNEQFF

J: TRBJ1-3
size: .
D: TRBD1
V: TRBV9
DNA: TGTGCCAGCAGCGCCCCGGGACAGGGGAACACCATATATTTT
CDR3: CASSAPGQGNTIYF

J: TRBJ2-3
size: .
D: TRBD2
V: TRBV5-1
DNA: TGCGCCAGCAGCTCAAATGGACTAGCCACAGATACGCAGTATTTT
CDR3: CASSSNGLATDTQYF

J: TRBJ2-1
size: .
D: .
V: TRBV6-2/TRBV6-3
DNA: TGTGCCAGCAGTTACAACAGCCTAGAGCAGTTCTTC
CDR3: CASSYNSLEQFF

J: TRBJ1-2
size: .
D: TRBD1
V: TRBV5-1
DNA: TGCGCCAGCAGCCCCCGGGACAGCTACTATGGCTACACCTTC
CDR3: CASSPRDSYYGYTF